This TCR beta chain comes out of a study of T cell repertoires in cytomegalovirus infection. Across the whole study: Shared public TCR beta signatures pointed to both CMV infection and a matching HLA type.

V dropped 6 bases and J dropped 8 bases, with 10 bases sitting between them. Germline CDR1 ENHRY, CDR2 SYGVKD. CDR3 length equals 12 residues. TCRdb called the reads again in MiXCR, with one record for every CDR3 protein. This sample has some 680,000 distinct CDR3 sequences, with 35% found just once. The sequence came from a human donor in good health (CMV status not recorded). Some clones in this sample may be carry-over from other donors' samples. The material sequenced was PBMCs. V usage is TRBV10-3 and J usage is TRBJ2-2, with a weak D call TRBD2 (5 bases). Here the CDR3 reads CAIRDSFGELFF. DNA of the CDR3: TGTGCCATCAGGGACTCCTTTGGGGAGCTGTTTTTT.